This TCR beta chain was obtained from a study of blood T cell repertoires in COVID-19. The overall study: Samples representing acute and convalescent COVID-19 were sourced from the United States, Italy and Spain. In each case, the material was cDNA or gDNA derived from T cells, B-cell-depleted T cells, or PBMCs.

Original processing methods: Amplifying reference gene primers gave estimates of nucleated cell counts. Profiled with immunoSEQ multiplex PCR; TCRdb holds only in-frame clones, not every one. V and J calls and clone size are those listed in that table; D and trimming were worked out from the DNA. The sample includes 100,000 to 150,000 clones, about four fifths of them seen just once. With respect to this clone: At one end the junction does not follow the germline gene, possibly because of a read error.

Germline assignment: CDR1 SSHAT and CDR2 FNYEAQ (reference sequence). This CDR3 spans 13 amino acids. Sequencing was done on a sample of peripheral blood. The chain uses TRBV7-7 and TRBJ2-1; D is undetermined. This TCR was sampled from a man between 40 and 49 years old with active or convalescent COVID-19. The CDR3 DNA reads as TGTGCTAGCAGCTCGGTCCCGTATGGTGAGCAGTTCTTC. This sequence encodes CASSSVPYGEQFF.